This T cell receptor beta chain was recorded in a study of early stage breast cancer tumors. Study conclusions and caveats: Tumors had about 2.3-fold higher T cell density than normal breast. Functional markers like CD4, CD8 and FOXP3 were missed in bulk sequencing.

Each sample had two DNA replicates, roughly 0.5 ug blood or around 1.4 ug tissue. Using immunoSEQ multiplex PCR, the repertoire was profiled, and TCRdb retains in-frame clones only, with some absent. Among 4,000 to 5,000 clones, 64% were seen once, and the ten largest hold about 23%. CDR1 SGHTA and CDR2 FQGTGA come from the germline V gene. The CDR3 covers 20 residues. J gave up 3 bases and V 4 bases, and 19 bases lay outside the gene matches. Roughly 20-50 mg of tissue was diced for each tumor. Worth noting for this clone: Its matching antigen is unknown.

This clonotype originated in a person between 45 and 65 years old with breast cancer. Sequenced sample: breast tumor tissue. The chain uses TRBV7-3 and TRBJ2-2, with 8 bases matching TRBD2. In DNA, the CDR3 is TGTGCCAGCAGCTCGGGGGGGCTAGCGGGCACCGGGCTCTACACCGGGGAGCTGTTTTTT. As protein: CASSSGGLAGTGLYTGELFF. Full variable domain (missing parts from reference TRBV7-3 and TRBJ2-2): GAGVSQTPSNKVTEKGKYVELRCDPISGHTALYWYRQSLGQGPEFLIYFQGTGAADDSGLPNDRFFAVRPEGSVSTLKIQRTERGDSAVYLCASSSGGLAGTGLYTGELFFGEGSRLTVL.